This TCR beta chain came from a study of cytomegalovirus exposure and HLA in healthy donors. Study outcomes and limitations: It was reported that TCR beta sequences correctly inferred the HLA-A and HLA-B alleles for most subjects. For cytomegalovirus status, the classifier reportedly gave diagnoses with high specificity and sensitivity. One variant, a missense change in DCLRE1C, was linked in a later analysis to TCR beta V- and J-gene trimming. The authors later found most CMV-associated TCR beta chains appeared HLA-restricted.

Germline CDR1 SGHDN, CDR2 FVKESK. V was trimmed by 1 base and J by 6 bases, leaving 10 bases between them. This CDR3 has 13 amino acids. With respect to this clone: The antigen remains unidentified.

It was with 60 Vbeta and 13 Jbeta primers that the PCR ran. TCRdb's copy holds only in-frame clones and misses some; the assay was immunoSEQ multiplex PCR. The top ten hold approximately 4.2% of the sample, which has some 130,000 clones, over 60% seen once. What was sequenced was PBMCs. This sequence originates from a male donor in good health and CMV-seropositive. The V and J genes are TRBV14 and TRBJ2-7; D unresolved. The CDR3 DNA follows: TGTGCCAGCAGCCAAGGACTGGGTGGCGAGCAGTACTTC. Amino acid sequence: CASSQGLGGEQYF. The variable domain in full, completed from reference TRBV14 and TRBJ2-7, reads EAGVTQFPSHSVIEKGQTVTLRCDPISGHDNLYWYRRVMGKEIKFLLHFVKESKQDESGMPNNRFLAERTGGTYSTLKVQPAELEDSGVYFCASSQGLGGEQYFGPGTRLTVT.